This entry concerns a single T cell receptor beta chain. The rectum was sampled with one to two pinch biopsies at colonoscopy. Method: immunoSEQ multiplex PCR; TCRdb's copy keeps in-frame clones and lacks some. The repertoire has 30,000 to 35,000 clones, around 80% of them found once; the top ten carry about 1.1%. These data come from a study of pediatric ulcerative colitis. The germline CDR1 and CDR2 sequences are SEHNR and FQNEAQ (reference sequence). The length of the CDR3 is 13 residues. Trimming took 5 bases from V and 4 from J, leaving 11 bases between them. The chain is built from TRBV7-9 and TRBJ1-1, with unresolved D. Sequencing used gut tissue. The receptor comes from a boy between 10 and 17 years old with mild ulcerative colitis. The CDR3 DNA reads as TGTGCCAGCAGCATCACCGGGAGCACTGAAGCTTTCTTT. Translating it yields CASSITGSTEAFF.